In its sample, the clone carrying this TCR beta chain was seen many times. What it binds is not known. The data belong to a study of neurological immune-mediated disorders. About the study: A relapsing-remitting course was seen in about 90% of the 34 multiple sclerosis patients and a secondary progressive course in 3.

TCRdb reprocessed the 5' RACE reads with MiXCR, giving one entry per CDR3 protein. The sample shows approximately 84,000 distinct CDR3 sequences, about 4.5% of them seen only once. General study findings and limits: When grouped phylogenetically, the repertoires of 18 of the 34 multiple sclerosis patients fell together in one related-CDR3 cluster, which is a possible signature.

Germline assignment: CDR1 MNHNY and CDR2 SVGAGI (reference sequence). V shed 2 bases, J shed 6 bases, and the junction held 5 bases outside the gene matches. This CDR3 comprises 15 residues. Specified time point: longitudinal time-point 3. The clonotype originates from a woman between 55 and 75 years old with multiple sclerosis. Sequenced: PBMCs. The chain uses TRBV6-6 and TRBJ2-7; 12 positions agree with TRBD1. As DNA, the CDR3 is TGTGCCAGCAGTTACGGGGGACAGGGGGCGGCCGAGCAGTACTTC. Residues: CASSYGGQGAAEQYF.